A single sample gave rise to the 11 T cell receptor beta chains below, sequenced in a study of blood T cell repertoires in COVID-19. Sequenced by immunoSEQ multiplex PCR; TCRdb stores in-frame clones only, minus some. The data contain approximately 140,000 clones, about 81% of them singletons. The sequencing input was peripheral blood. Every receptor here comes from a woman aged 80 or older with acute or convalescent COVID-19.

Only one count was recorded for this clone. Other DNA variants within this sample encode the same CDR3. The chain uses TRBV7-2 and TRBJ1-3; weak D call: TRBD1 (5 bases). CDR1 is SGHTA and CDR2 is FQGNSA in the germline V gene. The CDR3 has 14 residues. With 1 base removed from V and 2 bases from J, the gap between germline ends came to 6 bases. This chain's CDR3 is CASSLVRAGNTIYF. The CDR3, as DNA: TGTGCCAGCAGCTTAGTCAGGGCTGGAAACACCATATATTTT.

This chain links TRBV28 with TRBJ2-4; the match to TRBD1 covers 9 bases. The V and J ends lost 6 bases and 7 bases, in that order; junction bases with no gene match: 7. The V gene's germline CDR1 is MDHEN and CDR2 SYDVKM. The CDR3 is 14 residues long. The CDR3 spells CASSPATGGNIQYF. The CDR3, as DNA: TGTGCCAGCAGCCCAGCGACAGGGGGGAACATTCAGTACTTC.

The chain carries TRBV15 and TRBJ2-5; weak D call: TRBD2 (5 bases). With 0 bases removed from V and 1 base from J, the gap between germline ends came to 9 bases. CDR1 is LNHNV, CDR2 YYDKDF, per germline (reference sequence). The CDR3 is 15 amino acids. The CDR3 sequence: CATSRDRGAQETQYF. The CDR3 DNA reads TGTGCCACCAGCAGAGACCGGGGAGCCCAAGAGACCCAGTACTTC.

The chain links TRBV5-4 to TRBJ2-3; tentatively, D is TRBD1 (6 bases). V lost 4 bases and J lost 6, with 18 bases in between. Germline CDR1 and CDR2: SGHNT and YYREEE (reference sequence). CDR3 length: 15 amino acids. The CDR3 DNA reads TGTGCCAGCAGCCCTCAAGTGGGGGCGGCGGATACGCAGTATTTT. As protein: CASSPQVGAADTQYF.

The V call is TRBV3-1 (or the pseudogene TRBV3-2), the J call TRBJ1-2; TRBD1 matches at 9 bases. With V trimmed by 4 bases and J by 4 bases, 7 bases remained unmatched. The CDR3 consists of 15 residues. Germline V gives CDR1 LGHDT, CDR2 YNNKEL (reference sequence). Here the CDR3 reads CASSPGQGRGYGYTF. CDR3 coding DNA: TGTGCCAGCAGCCCAGGACAGGGGCGGGGCTATGGCTACACCTTC.

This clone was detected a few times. The DNA for the CDR3 is TGCAGTGCTATATTAGATACGCAGTATTTT. Translation: CSAILDTQYF. J is TRBJ2-3 and V is TRBV20-1; no firm D call. This CDR3 comprises 10 residues. The ends were cut back, 4 bases at V and 5 bases at J, with 4 bases in the middle. Germline CDR1 reads DFQATT; CDR2 reads SNEGSKA (reference sequence).

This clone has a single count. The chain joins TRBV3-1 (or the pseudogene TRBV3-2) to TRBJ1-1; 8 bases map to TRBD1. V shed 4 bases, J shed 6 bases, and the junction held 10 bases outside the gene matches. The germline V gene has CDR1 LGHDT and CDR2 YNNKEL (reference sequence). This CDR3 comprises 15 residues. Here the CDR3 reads CASSLRRGRLPEAFF. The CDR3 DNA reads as TGTGCCAGCAGCCTGCGCAGGGGGCGCCTTCCTGAAGCTTTCTTT.

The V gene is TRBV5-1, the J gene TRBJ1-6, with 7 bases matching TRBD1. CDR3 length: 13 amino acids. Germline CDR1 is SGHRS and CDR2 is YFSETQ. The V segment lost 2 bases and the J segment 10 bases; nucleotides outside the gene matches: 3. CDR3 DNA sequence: TGCGCCAGCAGCTTCGACAGGGACTCACCCCTCCACTTT. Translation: CASSFDRDSPLHF.

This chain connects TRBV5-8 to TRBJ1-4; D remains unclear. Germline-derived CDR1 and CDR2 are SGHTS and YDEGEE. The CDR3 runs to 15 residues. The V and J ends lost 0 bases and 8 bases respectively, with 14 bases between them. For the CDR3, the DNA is TGTGCCAGCAGCTTGGACGGGGTTTTCCCGGAAAAACTGTTTTTT. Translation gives CASSLDGVFPEKLFF.

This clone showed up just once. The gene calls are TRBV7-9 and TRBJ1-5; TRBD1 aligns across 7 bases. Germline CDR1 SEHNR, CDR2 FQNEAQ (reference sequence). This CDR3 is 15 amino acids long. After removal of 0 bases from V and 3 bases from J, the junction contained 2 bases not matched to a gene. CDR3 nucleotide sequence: TGTGCCAGCAGCTTAGCCGGGACAGACAATCAGCCCCAGCATTTT. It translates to CASSLAGTDNQPQHF.

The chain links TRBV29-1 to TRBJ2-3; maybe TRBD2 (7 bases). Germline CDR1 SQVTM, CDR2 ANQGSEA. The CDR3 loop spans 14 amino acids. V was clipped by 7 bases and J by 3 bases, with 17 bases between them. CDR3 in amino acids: CSAAQGGRTDTQYF. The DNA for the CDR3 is TGCAGCGCCGCACAGGGAGGGAGAACAGATACGCAGTATTTT.